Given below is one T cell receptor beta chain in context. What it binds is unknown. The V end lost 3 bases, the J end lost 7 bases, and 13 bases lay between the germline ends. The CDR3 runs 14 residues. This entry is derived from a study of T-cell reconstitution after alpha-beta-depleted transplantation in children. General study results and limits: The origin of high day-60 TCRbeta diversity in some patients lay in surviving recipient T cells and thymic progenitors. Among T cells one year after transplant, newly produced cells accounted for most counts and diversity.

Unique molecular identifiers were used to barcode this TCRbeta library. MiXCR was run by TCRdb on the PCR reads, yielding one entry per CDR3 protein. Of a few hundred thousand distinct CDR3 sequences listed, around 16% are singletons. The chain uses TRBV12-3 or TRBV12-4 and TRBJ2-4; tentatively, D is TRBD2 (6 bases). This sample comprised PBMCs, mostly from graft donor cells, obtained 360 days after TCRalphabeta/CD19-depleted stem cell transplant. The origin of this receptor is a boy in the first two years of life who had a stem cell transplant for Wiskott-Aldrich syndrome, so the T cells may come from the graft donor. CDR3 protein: CASSFGGKRNIQYF. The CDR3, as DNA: TGTGCCAGCAGTTTTGGGGGGAAAAGGAACATTCAGTACTTC.